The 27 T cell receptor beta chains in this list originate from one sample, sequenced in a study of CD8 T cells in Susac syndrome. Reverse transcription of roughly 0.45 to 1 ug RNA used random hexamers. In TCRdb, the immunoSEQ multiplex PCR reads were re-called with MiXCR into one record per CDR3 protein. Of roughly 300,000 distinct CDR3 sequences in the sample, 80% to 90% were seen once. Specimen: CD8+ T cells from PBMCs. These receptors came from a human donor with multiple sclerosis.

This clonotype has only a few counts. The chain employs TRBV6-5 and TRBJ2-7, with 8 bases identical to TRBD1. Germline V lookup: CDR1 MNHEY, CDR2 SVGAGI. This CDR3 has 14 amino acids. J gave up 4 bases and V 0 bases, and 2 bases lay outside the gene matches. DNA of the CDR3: TGTGCCAGCAGTTACTCAGACAGGGGTTACGAGCAGTACTTC. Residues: CASSYSDRGYEQYF.

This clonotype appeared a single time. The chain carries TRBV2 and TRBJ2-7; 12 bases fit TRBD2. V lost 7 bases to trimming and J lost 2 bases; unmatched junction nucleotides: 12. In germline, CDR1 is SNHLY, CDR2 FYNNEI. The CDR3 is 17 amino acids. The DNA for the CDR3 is TGTGCCAGCACCGGTGGGCCGGGACTAGCGGGCGCCTACGAGCAGTACTTC. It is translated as CASTGGPGLAGAYEQYF.

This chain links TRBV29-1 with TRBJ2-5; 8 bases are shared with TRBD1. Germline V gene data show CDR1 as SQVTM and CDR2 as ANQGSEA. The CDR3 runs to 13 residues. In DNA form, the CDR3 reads TGCTTTGGACAGGGAAGGGACCAAGAGACCCAGTACTTC. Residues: CFGQGRDQETQYF.

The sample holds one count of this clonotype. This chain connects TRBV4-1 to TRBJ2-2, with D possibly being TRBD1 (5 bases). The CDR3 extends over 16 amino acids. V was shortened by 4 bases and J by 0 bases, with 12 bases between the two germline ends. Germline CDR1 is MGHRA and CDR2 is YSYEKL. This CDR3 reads CASSLVGQANTGELFF. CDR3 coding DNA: TGCGCCAGCAGCCTCGTGGGGCAGGCGAACACCGGGGAGCTGTTTTTT.

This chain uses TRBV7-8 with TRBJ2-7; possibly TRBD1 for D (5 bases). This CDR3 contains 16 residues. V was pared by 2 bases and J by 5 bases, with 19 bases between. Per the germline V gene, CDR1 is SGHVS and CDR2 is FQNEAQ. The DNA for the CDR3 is TGTGCCAGCAGCTTAATCATATCTGCCAGGGTAGACGAGCAGTACTTC. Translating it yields CASSLIISARVDEQYF.

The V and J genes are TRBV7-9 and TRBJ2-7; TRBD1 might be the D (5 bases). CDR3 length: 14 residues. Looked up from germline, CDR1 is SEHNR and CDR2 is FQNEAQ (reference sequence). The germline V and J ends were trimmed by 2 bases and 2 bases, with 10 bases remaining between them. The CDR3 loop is CASSLSTDPYEQYF. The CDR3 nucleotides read TGTGCCAGCAGCTTATCGACAGACCCCTACGAGCAGTACTTC.

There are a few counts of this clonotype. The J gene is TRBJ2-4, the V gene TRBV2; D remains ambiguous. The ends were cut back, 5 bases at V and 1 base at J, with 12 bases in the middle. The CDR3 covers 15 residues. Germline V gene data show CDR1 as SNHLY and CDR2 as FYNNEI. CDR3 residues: CASSPLPGAKNIQYF. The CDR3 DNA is TGTGCCAGCAGTCCCCTCCCCGGCGCCAAAAACATTCAGTACTTC.

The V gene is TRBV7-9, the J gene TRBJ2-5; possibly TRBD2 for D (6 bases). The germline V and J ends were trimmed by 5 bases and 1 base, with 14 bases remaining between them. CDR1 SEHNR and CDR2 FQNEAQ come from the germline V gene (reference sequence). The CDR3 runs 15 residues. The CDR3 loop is CASSPPGAGQETQYF. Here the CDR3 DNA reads TGTGCCAGCAGCCCTCCGGGAGCGGGCCAAGAGACCCAGTACTTC.

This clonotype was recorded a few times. CDR3 nucleotides: TGTGCCAGTAGTATAGACGGTCCCCTGGGGTACAATGAGCAGTTCTTC. This encodes CASSIDGPLGYNEQFF. The chain carries TRBV19 and TRBJ2-1; no clear D gene. There are 16 residues in the CDR3. The V gene lost 0 bases and the J gene lost 4 bases, with 13 bases spanning the gap. Germline V gene lookup returns CDR1 LNHDA and CDR2 SQIVND (reference sequence).

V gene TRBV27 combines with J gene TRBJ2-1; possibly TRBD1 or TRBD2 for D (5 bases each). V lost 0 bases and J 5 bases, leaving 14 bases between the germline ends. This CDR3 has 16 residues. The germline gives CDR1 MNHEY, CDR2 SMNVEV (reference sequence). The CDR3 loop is CASSLSRGAHHNEQFF. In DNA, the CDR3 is TGTGCCAGCAGTTTATCTAGAGGGGCGCACCACAATGAGCAGTTCTTC.

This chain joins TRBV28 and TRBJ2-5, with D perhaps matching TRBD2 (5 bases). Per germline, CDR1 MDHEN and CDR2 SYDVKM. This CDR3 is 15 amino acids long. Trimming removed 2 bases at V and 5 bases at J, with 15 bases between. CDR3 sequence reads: CASSLIQLASETQYF. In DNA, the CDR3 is TGTGCCAGCAGTTTAATCCAGCTAGCCTCGGAGACCCAGTACTTC. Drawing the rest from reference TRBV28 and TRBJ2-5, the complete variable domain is DVKVTQSSRYLVKRTGEKVFLECVQDMDHENMFWYRQDPGLGLRLIYFSYDVKMKEKGDIPEGYSVSREKKERFSLILESASTNQTSMYLCASSLIQLASETQYFGPGTRLLVL.

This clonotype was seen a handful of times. The CDR3, as DNA: TGCGCCAGCAGCCAAGATCCTGGGGCTTGGGAGACCCAGTACTTC. This codes for CASSQDPGAWETQYF. V and J are TRBV4-1 and TRBJ2-5, with TRBD1 as a possible D gene (5 bases). CDR3 size: 15 residues. Germline V CDR1 and CDR2: MGHRA, YSYEKL. Deletions cut 0 bases from V and 5 bases from J, with 13 bases between.

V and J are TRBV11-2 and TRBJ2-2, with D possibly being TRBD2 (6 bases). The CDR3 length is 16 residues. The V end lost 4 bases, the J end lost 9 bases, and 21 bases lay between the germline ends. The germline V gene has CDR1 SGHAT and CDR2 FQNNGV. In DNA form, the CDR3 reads TGTGCCAGCAGCTCCTCCGGGCCGGGGGTACCGTGGGAGCTGTTTTTT. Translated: CASSSSGPGVPWELFF. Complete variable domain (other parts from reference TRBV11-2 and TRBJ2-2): EAGVAQSPRYKIIEKRQSVAFWCNPISGHATLYWYQQILGQGPKLLIQFQNNGVVDDSQLPKDRFSAERLKGVDSTLKIQPAKLEDSAVYLCASSSSGPGVPWELFFGEGSRLTVL.

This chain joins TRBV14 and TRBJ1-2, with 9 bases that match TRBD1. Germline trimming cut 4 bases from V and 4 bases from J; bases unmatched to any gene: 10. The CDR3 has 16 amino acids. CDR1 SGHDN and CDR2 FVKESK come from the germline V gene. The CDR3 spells CASSPQKGQGTYGYTF. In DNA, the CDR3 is TGTGCCAGCAGCCCCCAAAAGGGACAGGGCACCTATGGCTACACCTTC. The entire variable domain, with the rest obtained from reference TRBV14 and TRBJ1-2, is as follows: EAGVTQFPSHSVIEKGQTVTLRCDPISGHDNLYWYRRVMGKEIKFLLHFVKESKQDESGMPNNRFLAERTGGTYSTLKVQPAELEDSGVYFCASSPQKGQGTYGYTFGSGTRLTVV.

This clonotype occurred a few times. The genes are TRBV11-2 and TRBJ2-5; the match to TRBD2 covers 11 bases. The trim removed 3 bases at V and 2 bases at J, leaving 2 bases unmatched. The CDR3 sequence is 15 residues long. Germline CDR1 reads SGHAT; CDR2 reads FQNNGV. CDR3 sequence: CASSFSGRVQETQYF. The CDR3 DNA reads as TGTGCCAGCAGCTTTAGCGGGAGGGTACAAGAGACCCAGTACTTC.

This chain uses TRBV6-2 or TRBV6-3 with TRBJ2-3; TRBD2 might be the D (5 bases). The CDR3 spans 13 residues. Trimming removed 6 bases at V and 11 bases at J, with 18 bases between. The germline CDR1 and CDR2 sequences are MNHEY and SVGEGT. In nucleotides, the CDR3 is TGTGCCAGCAGCCGACCGTTTGGAAGCGGGCAGTATTTT. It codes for CASSRPFGSGQYF.

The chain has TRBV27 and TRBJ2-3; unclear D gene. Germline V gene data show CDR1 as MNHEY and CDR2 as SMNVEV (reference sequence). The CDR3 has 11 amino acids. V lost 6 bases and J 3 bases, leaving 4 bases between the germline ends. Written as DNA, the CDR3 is TGTGCCAGCAGGGAGACAGATACGCAGTATTTT. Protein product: CASRETDTQYF.

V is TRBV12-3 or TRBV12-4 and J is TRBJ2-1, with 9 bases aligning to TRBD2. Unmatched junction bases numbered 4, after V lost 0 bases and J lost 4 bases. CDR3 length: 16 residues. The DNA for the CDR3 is TGTGCCAGCAGTTTAGCGACTAGCGGAGATTACAATGAGCAGTTCTTC. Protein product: CASSLATSGDYNEQFF.

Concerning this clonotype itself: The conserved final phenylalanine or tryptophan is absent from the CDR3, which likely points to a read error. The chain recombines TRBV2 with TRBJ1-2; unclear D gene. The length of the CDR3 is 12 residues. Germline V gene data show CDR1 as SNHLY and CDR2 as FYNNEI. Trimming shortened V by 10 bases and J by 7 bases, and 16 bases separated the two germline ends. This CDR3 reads CATPPGPLGYTL. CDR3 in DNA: TGTGCCACCCCCCCGGGCCCCCTTGGCTACACCCTC.

The DNA for the CDR3 is TGTGCCAGCAGTCCTCCGGGACAGGGTGGTTTCACCGGGGAGCTGTTTTTT. As protein: CASSPPGQGGFTGELFF. This rearrangement joins TRBV7-9 to TRBJ2-2; 9 bases match TRBD1. This CDR3 region has 17 residues. Germline CDR1 is SEHNR and CDR2 is FQNEAQ (reference sequence). Trimming cost V 6 bases and J 4 bases; bases outside gene matches: 12.

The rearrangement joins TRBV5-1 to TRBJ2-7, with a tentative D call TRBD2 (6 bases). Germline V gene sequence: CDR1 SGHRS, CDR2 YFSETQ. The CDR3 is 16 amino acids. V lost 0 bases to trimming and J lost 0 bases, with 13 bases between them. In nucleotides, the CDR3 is TGCGCCAGCAGCTTGGAGGTTAGCGGACCCTCCTACGAGCAGTACTTC. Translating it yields CASSLEVSGPSYEQYF.

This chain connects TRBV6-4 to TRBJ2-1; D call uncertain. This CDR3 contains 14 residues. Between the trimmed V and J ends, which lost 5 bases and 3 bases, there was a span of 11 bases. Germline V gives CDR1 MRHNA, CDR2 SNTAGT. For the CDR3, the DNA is TGTGCCAGCAGTCCGACTCCGTTCTACAATGAGCAGTTCTTC. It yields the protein CASSPTPFYNEQFF.

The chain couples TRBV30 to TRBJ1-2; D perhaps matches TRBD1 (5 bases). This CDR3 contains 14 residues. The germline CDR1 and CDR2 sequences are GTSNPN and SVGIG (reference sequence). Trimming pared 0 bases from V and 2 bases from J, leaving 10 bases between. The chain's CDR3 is CAWSVRGENYGYTF. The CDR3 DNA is TGTGCCTGGAGTGTACGGGGGGAAAACTATGGCTACACCTTC.

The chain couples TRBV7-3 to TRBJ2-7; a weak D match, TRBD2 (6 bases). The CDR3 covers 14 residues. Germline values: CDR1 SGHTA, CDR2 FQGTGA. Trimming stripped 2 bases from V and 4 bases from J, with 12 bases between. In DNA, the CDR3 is TGTGCCAGCAGCTTACTCGGGAGAGGATACGAGCAGTACTTC. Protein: CASSLLGRGYEQYF.

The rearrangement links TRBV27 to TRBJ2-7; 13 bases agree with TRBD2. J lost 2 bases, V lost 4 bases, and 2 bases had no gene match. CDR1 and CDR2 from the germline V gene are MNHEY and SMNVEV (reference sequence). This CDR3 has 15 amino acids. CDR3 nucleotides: TGTGCCAGCAGTTCTGGGACTAGCGGGACCTACGAGCAGTACTTC. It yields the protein CASSSGTSGTYEQYF.

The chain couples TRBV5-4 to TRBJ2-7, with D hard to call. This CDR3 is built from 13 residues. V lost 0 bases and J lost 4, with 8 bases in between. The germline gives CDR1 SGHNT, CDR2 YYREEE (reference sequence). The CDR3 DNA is TGTGCCAGCAGCTTGGCCGGATTATACGAGCAGTACTTC. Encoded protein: CASSLAGLYEQYF. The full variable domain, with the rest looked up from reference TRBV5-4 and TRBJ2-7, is ETGVTQSPTHLIKTRGQQVTLRCSSQSGHNTVSWYQQALGQGPQFIFQYYREEENGRGNFPPRFSGLQFPNYSSELNVNALELDDSALYLCASSLAGLYEQYFGPGTRLTVT.

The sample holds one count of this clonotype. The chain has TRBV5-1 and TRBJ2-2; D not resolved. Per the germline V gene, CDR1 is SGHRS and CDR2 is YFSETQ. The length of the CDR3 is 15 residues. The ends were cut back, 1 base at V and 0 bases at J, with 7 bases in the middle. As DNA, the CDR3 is TGCGCCAGCAGCTTGAGGCAGGCGAACACCGGGGAGCTGTTTTTT. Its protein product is CASSLRQANTGELFF. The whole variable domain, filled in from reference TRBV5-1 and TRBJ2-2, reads KAGVTQTPRYLIKTRGQQVTLSCSPISGHRSVSWYQQTPGQGLQFLFEYFSETQRNKGNFPGRFSGRQFSNSRSEMNVSTLELGDSALYLCASSLRQANTGELFFGEGSRLTVL.